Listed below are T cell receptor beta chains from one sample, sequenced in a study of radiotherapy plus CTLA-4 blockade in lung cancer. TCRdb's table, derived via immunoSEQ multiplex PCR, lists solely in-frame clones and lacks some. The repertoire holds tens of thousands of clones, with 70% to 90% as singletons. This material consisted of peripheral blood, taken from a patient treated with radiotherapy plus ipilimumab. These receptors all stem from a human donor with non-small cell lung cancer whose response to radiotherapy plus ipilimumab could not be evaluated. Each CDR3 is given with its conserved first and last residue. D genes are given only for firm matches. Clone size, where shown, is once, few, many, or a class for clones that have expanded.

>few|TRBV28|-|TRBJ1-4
TGTGCCAGCAGTTCAAGTAAGGGAGGGGTCCCTGAAAAACTGTTTTTT
CASSSSKGGVPEKLFF
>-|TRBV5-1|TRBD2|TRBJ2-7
TGCGCCAGCAGCTTGGAGGCTAGCGGGGCCCGCTGGAGCGAGCAGTACTTC
CASSLEASGARWSEQYF
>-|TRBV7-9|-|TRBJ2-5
TGTGCCAGCAGCTTGGCAGGATTCTCGCAAGAGACCCAGTACTTC
CASSLAGFSQETQYF
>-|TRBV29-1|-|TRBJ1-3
TGCAGCGCCCAGGTGGCAGGGGGAAACACCATATATTTT
CSAQVAGGNTIYF
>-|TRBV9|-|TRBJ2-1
TGTGCCAGCAGCGTAGGTTCCCTAGAGTCCCGCAATGAGCAGTTCTTC
CASSVGSLESRNEQFF
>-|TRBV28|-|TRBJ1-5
TGTGCCAGCAGTTCCGCCGAAATCTATAGCAATCAGCCCCAGCATTTT
CASSSAEIYSNQPQHF
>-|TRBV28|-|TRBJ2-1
TGTGCCAGCAGTTTGACAGGTGTGGAACAGTTCTTC
CASSLTGVEQFF
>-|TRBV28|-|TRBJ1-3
TGTGCCAGCAATGGGGACATAAATCCCTCTGGAAACACCATATATTTT
CASNGDINPSGNTIYF
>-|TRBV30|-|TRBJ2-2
TGTGCCTGGAGGGACACCTACACCGGGGAGCTGTTTTTT
CAWRDTYTGELFF
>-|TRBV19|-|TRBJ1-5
TGTGCCAGTAGTATATTGGGGTCGGGGCAGCCCCAGCATTTT
CASSILGSGQPQHF
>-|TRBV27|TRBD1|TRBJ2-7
TGTGCCAGCAGTAACCCTGAAGGGGGCAACTTCGAGCAGTACTTC
CASSNPEGGNFEQYF
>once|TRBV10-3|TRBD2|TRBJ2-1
TGTGCCATCAGCCCGACTAGCGGGGACTCGGAGCAGTTCTTC
CAISPTSGDSEQFF
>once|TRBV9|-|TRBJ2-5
TGTGCCAGCAGCGTAGAGGGGCGCCCCCAAGAGACCCAGTACTTC
CASSVEGRPQETQYF
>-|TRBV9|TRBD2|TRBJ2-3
TGTGCCAGCAGCCCCCGGGGTAGCGGGAGAGGAGATACGCAGTATTTT
CASSPRGSGRGDTQYF
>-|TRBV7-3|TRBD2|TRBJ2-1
TGTGCCAGCAGCTTAGTGGGACTAGCGGGAGTAAGCAATGAGCAGTTCTTC
CASSLVGLAGVSNEQFF
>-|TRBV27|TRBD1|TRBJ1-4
TGTGCCAGCAGTCCCGGGACAGGGGGCGCCGCCGTTGATGAAAAACTGTTTTTT
CASSPGTGGAAVDEKLFF
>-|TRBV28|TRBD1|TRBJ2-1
TGTGCCAGCAGTGCCCGGACAGGGCGCTACAATGAGCAGTTCTTC
CASSARTGRYNEQFF
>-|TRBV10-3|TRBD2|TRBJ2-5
TGTGCCGCGGGGTTCGGACTAGCGTCGGAGACCCAGTACTTC
CAAGFGLASETQYF
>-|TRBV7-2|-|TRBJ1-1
TGTGCCAGCAGCTCTTCGGGGGGAACTGAAGCTTTCTTT
CASSSSGGTEAFF
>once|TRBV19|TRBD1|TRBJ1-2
TGTGCCAGTAGCACATATTCGGGACAGACTAACTATGGCTACACCTTC
CASSTYSGQTNYGYTF
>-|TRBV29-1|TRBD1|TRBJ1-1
TGCAGCGCGACAGGGGGGGATCGGGCTTTCTTT
CSATGGDRAFF
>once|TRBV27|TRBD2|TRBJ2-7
TGTGCCAGCAGTTCACTAGCGGGAGGAGGCTACGAGCAGTACTTC
CASSSLAGGGYEQYF
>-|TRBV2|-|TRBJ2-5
TGTGCCAGCAGTGACTACGAGACCCAGTACTTC
CASSDYETQYF
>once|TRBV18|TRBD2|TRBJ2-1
TGTGCCAGCTCATGGACTAGCGTTTCCCACAATGAGCAGTTCTTC
CASSWTSVSHNEQFF
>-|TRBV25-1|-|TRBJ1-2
TGTGCCAGCAGTGACACAGGGAACTATGGCTACACCTTC
CASSDTGNYGYTF
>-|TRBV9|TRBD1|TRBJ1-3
TGTGCCAGCAGCCGGACAGGGGCCGTCTCTGGAAACACCATATATTTT
CASSRTGAVSGNTIYF
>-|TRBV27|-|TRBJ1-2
TGTGCCAGCAGTACCCCCCGACCGGGACTCTCCTCCGAGAACTCGCCTTCGGATGGCTACACCTTC
CASSTPRPGLSSENSPSDGYTF
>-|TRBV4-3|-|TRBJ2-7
TGCGCCAGCAGCCAAGATCATAGCTCGTACTACGAGCAGTACTTC
CASSQDHSSYYEQYF
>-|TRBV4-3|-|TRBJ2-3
TGCGCCAGCAGCCAAGATCCTCATCTAGCGTACACAGATACGCAGTATTTT
CASSQDPHLAYTDTQYF
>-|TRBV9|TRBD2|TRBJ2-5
TGTGCCAGCAGCCCCCGGACTAGCGGGAGGTCAGAGACCCAGTACTTC
CASSPRTSGRSETQYF
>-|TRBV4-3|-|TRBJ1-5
TGCGCCAGCAGCCAAGAATGGAGCCCGCCCCAGCATTTT
CASSQEWSPPQHF
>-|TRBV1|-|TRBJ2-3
TGCACCAGCAGCCCCAGACAGGGGGTTACAGATACGCAGTATTTT
CTSSPRQGVTDTQYF
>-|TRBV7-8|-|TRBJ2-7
TGTGCCAGCAGACTCGGAGTCTCCTACGAGCAGTACTTC
CASRLGVSYEQYF
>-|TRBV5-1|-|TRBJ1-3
TGCGCCAGCAGCTTGGCGGGGGCTGGAAACACCATATATTTT
CASSLAGAGNTIYF
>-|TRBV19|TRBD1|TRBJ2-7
TGTGCCAGCAGTAGCCACGAGGCAGGGGGCTACGAGCAGTACTTC
CASSSHEAGGYEQYF
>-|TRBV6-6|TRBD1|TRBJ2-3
TGTGCCAGCACCAGGGGGAACACAGATACGCAGTATTTT
CASTRGNTDTQYF
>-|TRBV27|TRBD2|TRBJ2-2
TGTGCCAGCAGGCTAGCGGGAGTAACCACCGGGGAGCTGTTTTTT
CASRLAGVTTGELFF
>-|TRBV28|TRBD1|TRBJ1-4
TGTGCCAGCAGTTTAAAGGGGGCTCAGGAAAAACTGTTTTTT
CASSLKGAQEKLFF
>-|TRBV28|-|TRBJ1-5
TGTGCCAGCAGTTACAGGGACCCTCAGCCCCAGCATTTT
CASSYRDPQPQHF
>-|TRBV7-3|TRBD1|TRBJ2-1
TGTGCCAGCAGCATGGGACAGGGGGAACTCAATGAGCAGTTCTTC
CASSMGQGELNEQFF